The 12 T cell receptor beta chains listed next were all sequenced from one sample in a study of shared clonotypes between healthy human individuals. This table comes from immunoSEQ multiplex PCR, and its TCRdb copy is limited to in-frame clones, with some not included. The data show 700,000 or so clones, 55% to 75% seen once. Sequencing was performed on memory CD4+ T cells sorted from blood. Subset here: CD45RA-negative fraction. Receptors originate from a woman under 40 in good health.

This clone appeared once. One base away lies a much larger clone, so this may be a sequencing read error. This chain connects TRBV25-1 to TRBJ2-7; 10 bases fit TRBD1. Germline-derived CDR1 and CDR2 are MGHDK and SYGVNS. The CDR3 length is 13 residues. V was clipped by 7 bases and J by 2 bases; unmatched bases: 2. CDR3 DNA sequence: TGTGCCAGCATAGGACAGGGGGCCTACGAGCAGTACTTC. Translated: CASIGQGAYEQYF.

This clone was seen just once. The chain carries TRBV5-1 and TRBJ2-1; possible D gene TRBD2, 5 bases. CDR1 is SGHRS and CDR2 is YFSETQ in the germline V gene. Trimming took 4 bases from V and 10 from J, leaving 18 bases between them. This CDR3 region has 14 residues. For the CDR3, the DNA is TGCGCCAGCAGCGCGGGTGAAGGCTGGCAGGAGCAGTTCTTC. This translates into CASSAGEGWQEQFF.

This clone was found once. The chain joins TRBV7-3 to TRBJ2-1, with 7 bases fitting TRBD2. Germline loops: CDR1 SGHTA, CDR2 FQGTGA. V was clipped by 5 bases and J by 4 bases; unmatched bases: 14. There are 17 residues in the CDR3. The chain's CDR3 is CASSRHPPGGGYNEQFF. The DNA of the CDR3 is TGTGCCAGCAGCCGCCACCCTCCGGGAGGTGGATACAATGAGCAGTTCTTC.

The chain links TRBV11-2 to TRBJ2-2; 8 positions agree with TRBD2. J lost 8 bases, V lost 0 bases, and 5 bases had no gene match. Germline V gene lookup returns CDR1 SGHAT and CDR2 FQNNGV. The CDR3 is 15 residues long. The CDR3 sequence is CASSLELAGSGELFF. As DNA, the CDR3 is TGTGCCAGCAGCTTAGAGCTAGCGGGTTCAGGGGAGCTGTTTTTT. Supplemented by reference TRBV11-2 and TRBJ2-2, the full variable domain reads EAGVAQSPRYKIIEKRQSVAFWCNPISGHATLYWYQQILGQGPKLLIQFQNNGVVDDSQLPKDRFSAERLKGVDSTLKIQPAKLEDSAVYLCASSLELAGSGELFFGEGSRLTVL.

The CDR3 DNA sequence: TGTGCCAGCAGCTTAGTCCAGGGGGCCTTGGAGACCCAGTACTTC. Protein: CASSLVQGALETQYF. This chain uses TRBV11-1 with TRBJ2-5; 8 bases line up with TRBD1. Per the germline V gene, CDR1 is SGHAT and CDR2 is FQDESV (reference sequence). The V segment lost 1 base and the J segment 5 bases; nucleotides outside the gene matches: 6. CDR3 length equals 15 residues.

The chain recombines TRBV4-1 with TRBJ1-2, with TRBD1 matching 7 bases. Germline V gives CDR1 MGHRA, CDR2 YSYEKL. The V and J ends lost 4 bases and 5 bases, in that order; junction bases with no gene match: 4. There are 13 residues in the CDR3. The DNA for the CDR3 is TGCGCCAGCAGCCTTCGGGACAGTTATGGCTACACCTTC. It yields the protein CASSLRDSYGYTF.

The genes are TRBV5-1 and TRBJ2-7, with a tentative D call TRBD2 (6 bases). This CDR3 comprises 15 residues. V was pared by 1 base and J by 6 bases, with 17 bases between. CDR1 is SGHRS and CDR2 is YFSETQ in the germline V gene. CDR3 sequence reads: CASSLFLGRGSEQYF. CDR3 nucleotide sequence: TGCGCCAGCAGCTTGTTTCTGGGGCGGGGAAGCGAGCAGTACTTC.

The chain is built from TRBV2 and TRBJ2-3; weak D call: TRBD2 (5 bases). The CDR3 loop spans 17 amino acids. Germline values: CDR1 SNHLY, CDR2 FYNNEI. V lost 5 bases to trimming and J lost 1 base, with 19 bases between them. The CDR3 sequence: CASSLRGTGLGTDTQYF. The CDR3 DNA reads as TGTGCCAGCAGTCTTCGAGGTACGGGATTGGGCACAGATACGCAGTATTTT.

The genes are TRBV15 and TRBJ2-7; TRBD1 agrees at 9 bases. V was pared by 4 bases and J by 6 bases, with 7 bases of the junction left unmatched. CDR3 size: 14 residues. Germline V gene sequence: CDR1 LNHNV, CDR2 YYDKDF (reference sequence). CDR3: CATSTGQGTGEQYF. The CDR3 DNA sequence: TGTGCCACCAGCACAGGACAGGGGACCGGCGAGCAGTACTTC.

Only a few counts were recorded for this clone. In the same sample, other DNA sequences code for this CDR3. The V gene is TRBV2, the J gene TRBJ1-5, with D unresolved. Per germline, CDR1 SNHLY and CDR2 FYNNEI. Trimming removed 3 bases from V and 4 bases from J, with 10 bases in between. The CDR3 consists of 14 residues. In DNA form, the CDR3 reads TGTGCCAGCAGTGACCGCGGCGGGAATCAGCCCCAGCATTTT. Translation gives CASSDRGGNQPQHF.

This clone appeared a few times. The chain links TRBV28 to TRBJ1-5; 8 bases map to TRBD1. Trimming at V came to 5 bases and at J to 5 bases, leaving 5 bases not matched to a gene. Germline V lookup: CDR1 MDHEN, CDR2 SYDVKM. The CDR3 is made up of 14 amino acids. The CDR3 DNA sequence: TGTGCCAGCAGTATGGACAGGGAGGATCAGCCCCAGCATTTT. Its protein is CASSMDREDQPQHF.

CDR3 coding DNA: TGTGCCAGTAGTGTCCCCAGGGGCGAGACCCAGTACTTC. Its protein is CASSVPRGETQYF. The rearrangement joins TRBV19 to TRBJ2-5; maybe TRBD1 (6 bases). The germline V gene has CDR1 LNHDA and CDR2 SQIVND (reference sequence). The V end was cut by 5 bases, the J end by 5 bases, with 12 bases between. The CDR3 length is 13 residues.